This T cell receptor beta chain stems from a study of CD8+ T cells in alopecia areata. Study results and caveats: Normal skin's resident alphabeta T cells are also sequenced in scalp samples.

Sequencing relied on a cDNA template that was reverse transcribed from extracted RNA. Here immunoSEQ multiplex PCR was the method, and the copy in TCRdb shows in-frame clones only, minus some. The sample contains 140,000 or so clones, 51% of which appear only once. The CDR3 extends over 17 amino acids. J lost 5 bases, V lost 0 bases, and 13 bases had no gene match. The germline CDR1 and CDR2 sequences are GTSNPN and SVGIG (reference sequence). About this clone: The antigen is not known.

Source: CD4+ T cells sorted from blood, taken at week 0. This receptor was taken from a human donor with alopecia areata. The chain links TRBV30 to TRBJ1-1; 9 positions match TRBD1. CDR3 in DNA: TGTGCCTGGAGTGTTGCCATGGACAGGGGTTTTAAGACTGAAGCTTTCTTT. This gives the protein CAWSVAMDRGFKTEAFF.